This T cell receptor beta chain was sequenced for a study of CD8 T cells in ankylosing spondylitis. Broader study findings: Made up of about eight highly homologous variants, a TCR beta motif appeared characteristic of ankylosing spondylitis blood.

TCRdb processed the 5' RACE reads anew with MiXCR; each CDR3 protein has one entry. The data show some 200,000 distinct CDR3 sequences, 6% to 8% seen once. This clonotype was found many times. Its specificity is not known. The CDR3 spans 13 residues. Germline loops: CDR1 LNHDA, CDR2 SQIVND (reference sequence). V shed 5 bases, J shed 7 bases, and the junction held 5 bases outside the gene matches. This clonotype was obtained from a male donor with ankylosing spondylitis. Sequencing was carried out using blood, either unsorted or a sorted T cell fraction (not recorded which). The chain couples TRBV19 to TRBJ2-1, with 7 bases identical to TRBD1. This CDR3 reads CASSVTGWNEQFF. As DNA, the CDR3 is TGTGCCAGTAGTGTGACAGGGTGGAATGAGCAGTTCTTC.